This entry is about one T cell receptor (beta chain). The antigen is unknown. Roughly 100,000 TCR templates per sample were assayed. Sequenced by immunoSEQ multiplex PCR; TCRdb stores in-frame clones only, minus some. The sample carries about 120,000 clones, 93% recorded once. The CDR3 extends over 14 amino acids. Germline CDR1 is PRHDT and CDR2 is FYEKMQ (reference sequence). V was pared by 5 bases and J by 4 bases, with 5 bases of the junction left unmatched. The sample is drawn from a study of siplizumab effects on memory and regulatory T cells. General study results and limits: Among mappable alloreactive CD4+ clones, the Treg-derived fraction averaged approximately 75% with siplizumab versus about 25% in controls. Siplizumab produced a significant drop in alloreactive sequences attributable to unstimulated CD4+ memory cells. Proliferating CD4+ or CD8+ clones, roughly 80-97% of them, lacked an assignable naive or memory phenotype.

The gene calls are TRBV13 and TRBJ1-2; 9 nucleotides align to TRBD1. Material: non-Treg CD4+ T cells sorted from blood. The sequence was obtained from a human donor in good health. The CDR3 sequence is CASSTGQGIYGYTF. The CDR3, as DNA: TGTGCCAGCAGCACTGGACAGGGGATCTATGGCTACACCTTC.